The 18 T cell receptor beta chains listed next were all sequenced from one sample in a study of untreated major depressive disorder. Only in-frame clones appear in the TCRdb table, and some are missing; sequencing was by immunoSEQ multiplex PCR. The sample holds 20,000 or so clones, more than 90% seen once. Antigens for these TCRs are unknown. Study findings and constraints: CD4+ T cells from depressed patients used TRBV05-01 (Vbeta 5.1) more often than controls.

Sequencing was done on a sample of CD4+ T cells from PBMCs. These receptors came from a middle-aged woman with major depressive disorder.

The count of this clone is one. V is TRBV10-3 and J is TRBJ1-2; 7 nucleotides line up with TRBD1. CDR3 length: 14 amino acids. V was clipped by 6 bases and J by 1 base; unmatched bases: 5. Germline V gene lookup returns CDR1 ENHRY and CDR2 SYGVKD. The DNA for the CDR3 is TGTGCCATCAGGGAGACAGGGCTTAACTATGGCTACACCTTC. Its translation is CAIRETGLNYGYTF.

The rearrangement uses TRBV7-2 and TRBJ1-6; possibly TRBD1 for D (6 bases). Germline-derived CDR1 and CDR2 are SGHTA and FQGNSA. This CDR3 region has 17 residues. V was pared by 1 base and J by 9 bases, with 19 bases between. The CDR3 DNA sequence: TGTGCCAGCAGCTTAGGAAGGTTTGGGACAAAGGTTTCACCCCTCCACTTT. Translated, it gives CASSLGRFGTKVSPLHF.

This CDR3 reads CASSSGQGVRYEKLFF. The CDR3 DNA reads as TGCGCCAGCAGCTCAGGACAGGGAGTACGGTATGAAAAACTGTTTTTT. The chain is built from TRBV5-1 and TRBJ1-4; the match to TRBD1 covers 8 bases. Germline values: CDR1 SGHRS, CDR2 YFSETQ. Trimming took 3 bases from V and 6 from J; bases not matched to a gene: 10. The CDR3 totals 16 residues.

The chain has TRBV19 and TRBJ2-5; 8 positions agree with TRBD2. V shed 3 bases and J 4 bases; nucleotides not matched to a gene: 7. The CDR3 length is 15 residues. Germline V gene lookup returns CDR1 LNHDA and CDR2 SQIVND (reference sequence). The CDR3, as DNA: TGTGCCAGTAGTATGAGCGGGAGCGGAGGAGAGACCCAGTACTTC. This translates into CASSMSGSGGETQYF.

The J gene is TRBJ1-4, the V gene TRBV5-1; no reliable D call. The CDR3 extends over 16 amino acids. Deletions cut 4 bases from V and 5 bases from J, with 18 bases between. CDR1 and CDR2 from the germline V gene are SGHRS and YFSETQ. Written as DNA, the CDR3 is TGCGCCAGCAGCCCAAATTTTGGGGTCATAAATGAAAAACTGTTTTTT. Its protein product is CASSPNFGVINEKLFF. Looking up the rest from reference TRBV5-1 and TRBJ1-4 gives the full variable domain: KAGVTQTPRYLIKTRGQQVTLSCSPISGHRSVSWYQQTPGQGLQFLFEYFSETQRNKGNFPGRFSGRQFSNSRSEMNVSTLELGDSALYLCASSPNFGVINEKLFFGSGTQLSVL.

The rearrangement links TRBV5-1 to TRBJ2-7; maybe TRBD1 (5 bases). V gave up 0 bases and J gave up 6 bases, with 7 bases separating them. Germline V CDR1 and CDR2: SGHRS, YFSETQ. CDR3 size: 12 residues. CDR3 residues: CASSLEGAEQYV. Written as DNA, the CDR3 is TGCGCCAGCAGCTTGGAAGGGGCCGAGCAGTACGTC.

The genes are TRBV2 and TRBJ2-3; TRBD2 agrees at 8 bases. This CDR3 is built from 16 residues. Germline CDR1 reads SNHLY; CDR2 reads FYNNEI. The trim removed 7 bases at V and 7 bases at J, leaving 16 bases unmatched. CDR3 nucleotides: TGTGCCAGCATACAGCGGTCCAGCGGGGGACGTAATACGCAGTATTTT. Amino acid sequence: CASIQRSSGGRNTQYF. Combining the CDR3 with reference TRBV2 and TRBJ2-3 gives the whole variable domain EPEVTQTPSHQVTQMGQEVILRCVPISNHLYFYWYRQILGQKVEFLVSFYNNEISEKSEIFDDQFSVERPDGSNFTLKIRSTKLEDSAMYFCASIQRSSGGRNTQYFGPGTRLTVL.

This clone turned up a few times. DNA of the CDR3: TGTGCCAGCAGGGCCGGCTATGGCTACACCTTC. It translates to CASRAGYGYTF. This sequence joins TRBV2 and TRBJ1-2; no clear D gene. Germline V lookup: CDR1 SNHLY, CDR2 FYNNEI. V lost 6 bases to trimming and J lost 4 bases, with 6 bases between them. This CDR3 has 11 amino acids.

This clone was found once. V gene TRBV6-5 combines with J gene TRBJ1-5; perhaps TRBD1 as D (6 bases). CDR3 length: 14 residues. CDR1 and CDR2 from the germline V gene are MNHEY and SVGAGI. V dropped 7 bases and J dropped 6 bases, with 16 bases sitting between them. The CDR3 bases are TGTGCCAGCACCCTAACGCAGGGGTCTCAGCCCCAGCATTTT. It encodes CASTLTQGSQPQHF.

V is TRBV10-3 and J is TRBJ1-1; 7 bases are shared with TRBD1. Trimming removed 10 bases from V and 4 bases from J; junction bases left unmatched: 9. This CDR3 comprises 13 residues. Germline loops: CDR1 ENHRY, CDR2 SYGVKD. The CDR3 DNA reads as TGTGCCAGCCACAACAGGGGCGGCACTGAAGCTTTCTTT. As protein: CASHNRGGTEAFF.

The V and J genes are TRBV7-3 and TRBJ2-7, with D unresolved. CDR3 size: 13 residues. V lost 2 bases, J lost 0 bases, and 5 bases lay in between. Germline CDR1 is SGHTA and CDR2 is FQGTGA. CDR3: CASSLGYSYEQYF. The CDR3 nucleotides read TGTGCCAGCAGCTTAGGTTACTCCTACGAGCAGTACTTC.

The genes are TRBV30 and TRBJ1-1; D is uncertain. This CDR3 has 13 residues. Germline assignment: CDR1 GTSNPN and CDR2 SVGIG (reference sequence). Trimming took off 0 bases at V and 0 bases at J, with 5 bases between the two ends. The CDR3 loop reads CAWSVDLNTEAFF. In nucleotides, the CDR3 is TGTGCCTGGAGTGTTGATCTGAACACTGAAGCTTTCTTT.

The chain employs TRBV27 and TRBJ1-2; the match to TRBD1 covers 7 bases. The CDR3 covers 15 residues. Germline loops: CDR1 MNHEY, CDR2 SMNVEV (reference sequence). V dropped 6 bases and J dropped 0; count of bases not matched to a gene: 7. The CDR3 spells CASSRGTAANYGYTF. The CDR3, as DNA: TGTGCCAGCAGCCGGGGGACAGCCGCTAACTATGGCTACACCTTC.

This clone was seen once. The chain joins TRBV25-1 to TRBJ1-1; D call uncertain. The CDR3 is made up of 14 amino acids. Germline V gene sequence: CDR1 MGHDK, CDR2 SYGVNS. Trimming pared 7 bases from V and 5 bases from J, leaving 17 bases between. CDR3 sequence: CASTLGGRATEAFF. The CDR3 bases are TGTGCCAGCACCCTAGGCGGGAGGGCGACTGAAGCTTTCTTT.

This chain joins TRBV4-1 and TRBJ1-2; D may be TRBD1 (6 bases). Trimming took 1 base from V and 4 from J, leaving 7 bases between them. This CDR3 contains 13 residues. Germline loops: CDR1 MGHRA, CDR2 YSYEKL. The CDR3: CASSQADSYGYTF. CDR3 in DNA: TGCGCCAGCAGCCAAGCGGACAGCTATGGCTACACCTTC.

The V and J genes are TRBV29-1 and TRBJ2-3, with D perhaps matching TRBD2 (6 bases). Trimming removed 6 bases from V and 8 bases from J, with 21 bases in between. Germline values: CDR1 SQVTM, CDR2 ANQGSEA. The CDR3 extends over 14 amino acids. DNA of the CDR3: TGCAGCGTCGGGGGAACCCCAAGGGTCGGTACGCAGTATTTT. Its translation: CSVGGTPRVGTQYF.

V gene TRBV30 combines with J gene TRBJ2-5; 10 bases are shared with TRBD1. The ends lost 2 bases at V and 5 bases at J; junction bases unmatched: 8. Germline values: CDR1 GTSNPN, CDR2 SVGIG (reference sequence). This CDR3 has 15 amino acids. DNA for the CDR3: TGTGCCTGGAGTCTCGGGACAGGGGCCTTCGAGACCCAGTACTTC. Protein sequence: CAWSLGTGAFETQYF.

The V call is TRBV7-9, the J call TRBJ1-4; D call uncertain. V was clipped by 5 bases and J by 2 bases, with 12 bases between them. CDR1 and CDR2 (germline): SEHNR, FQNEAQ (reference sequence). The CDR3 is made up of 15 amino acids. As DNA, the CDR3 is TGTGCCAGCAGCCCACAACGATCCACTAATGAAAAACTGTTTTTT. Its translation is CASSPQRSTNEKLFF.